The entry that follows covers one T cell receptor beta chain sequence. This entry is derived from a study of blood T cell repertoires in COVID-19. Study overall: Samples representing acute and convalescent COVID-19 were sourced from the United States, Italy and Spain. Sources were T cells, B-cell-depleted T cells, or PBMCs; the material itself was cDNA or gDNA.

The germline CDR1 and CDR2 sequences are WSHSY and SAAADI. The CDR3 is 14 amino acids. Unmatched junction bases numbered 7, after V lost 5 bases and J lost 7 bases. Study processing details: It was from reference gene primer amplification that nucleated cell counts were estimated. Sequencing used immunoSEQ multiplex PCR; TCRdb keeps in-frame clones, though not all of them. V and J calls and clone size follow that table, whereas D and trimming were derived from the DNA. The data contain approximately 52,000 clones, about 90% of them seen just once; the ten biggest clones take up roughly 15%. The chain couples TRBV10-2 to TRBJ2-4; 8 positions match TRBD1. The receptor's source is a human donor with active COVID-19. The donor label of this sample is uncertain. The specimen was peripheral blood. CDR3 sequence: CASSSGTGANIQYF. CDR3 nucleotide sequence: TGCGCCAGCAGTTCCGGGACAGGAGCGAACATTCAGTACTTC.